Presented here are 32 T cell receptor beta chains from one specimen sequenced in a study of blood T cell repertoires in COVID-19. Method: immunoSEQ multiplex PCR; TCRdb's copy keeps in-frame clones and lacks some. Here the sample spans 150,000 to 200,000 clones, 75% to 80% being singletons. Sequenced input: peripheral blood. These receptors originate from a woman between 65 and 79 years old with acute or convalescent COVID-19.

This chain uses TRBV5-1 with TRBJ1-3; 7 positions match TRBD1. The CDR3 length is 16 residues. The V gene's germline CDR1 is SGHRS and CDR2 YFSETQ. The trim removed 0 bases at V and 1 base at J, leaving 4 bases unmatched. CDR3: CASSLAQGSSGNTIYF. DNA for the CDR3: TGCGCCAGCAGCTTGGCACAGGGGTCTTCTGGAAACACCATATATTTT.

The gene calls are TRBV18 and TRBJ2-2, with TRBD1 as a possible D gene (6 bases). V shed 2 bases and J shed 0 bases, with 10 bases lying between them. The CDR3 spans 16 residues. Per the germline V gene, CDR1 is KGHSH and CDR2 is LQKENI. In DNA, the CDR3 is TGTGCCAGCTCACCAAACAGGGTTCCGAACACCGGGGAGCTGTTTTTT. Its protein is CASSPNRVPNTGELFF. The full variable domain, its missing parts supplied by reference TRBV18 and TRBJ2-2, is NAGVMQNPRHLVRRRGQEARLRCSPMKGHSHVYWYRQLPEEGLKFMVYLQKENIIDESGMPKERFSAEFPKEGPSILRIQQVVRGDSAAYFCASSPNRVPNTGELFFGEGSRLTVL.

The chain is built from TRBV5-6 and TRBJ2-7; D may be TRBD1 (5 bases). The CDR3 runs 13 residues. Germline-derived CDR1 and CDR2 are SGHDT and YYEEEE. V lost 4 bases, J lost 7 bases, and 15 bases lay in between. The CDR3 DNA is TGTGCCAGCAGCGTATCAGGGATGGGGGAGCAGTACTTC. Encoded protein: CASSVSGMGEQYF.

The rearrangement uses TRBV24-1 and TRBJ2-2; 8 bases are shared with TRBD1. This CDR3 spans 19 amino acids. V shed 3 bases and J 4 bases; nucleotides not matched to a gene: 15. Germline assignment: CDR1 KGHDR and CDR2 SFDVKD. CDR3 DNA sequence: TGTGCCACCAGTGATCCTTTTGGACAGGGCCGTCGTAGCACCGGGGAGCTGTTTTTT. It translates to CATSDPFGQGRRSTGELFF.

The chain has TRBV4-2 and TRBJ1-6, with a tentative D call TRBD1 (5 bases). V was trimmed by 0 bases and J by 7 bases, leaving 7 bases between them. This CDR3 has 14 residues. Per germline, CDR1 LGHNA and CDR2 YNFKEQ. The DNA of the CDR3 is TGTGCCAGCAGCCAAGAAGACAGAAATTCACCCCTCCACTTT. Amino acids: CASSQEDRNSPLHF.

The CDR3 region has the DNA TGTGCCAGCAGCCATACCGGTACGCCGGGACAGAAGTACGAGCAGTACTTC. It specifies CASSHTGTPGQKYEQYF. The chain uses TRBV7-9 and TRBJ2-7; 7 bases agree with TRBD1. Per the germline V gene, CDR1 is SEHNR and CDR2 is FQNEAQ (reference sequence). This CDR3 contains 17 residues. The V segment lost 5 bases and the J segment 4 bases; nucleotides outside the gene matches: 17.

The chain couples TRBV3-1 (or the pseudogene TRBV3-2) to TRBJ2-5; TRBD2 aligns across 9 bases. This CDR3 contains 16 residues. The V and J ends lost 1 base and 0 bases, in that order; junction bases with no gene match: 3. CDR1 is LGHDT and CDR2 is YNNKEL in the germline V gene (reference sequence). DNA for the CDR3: TGTGCCAGCAGCCAAGCTGCTAGCGGGAACCAAGAGACCCAGTACTTC. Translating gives CASSQAASGNQETQYF.

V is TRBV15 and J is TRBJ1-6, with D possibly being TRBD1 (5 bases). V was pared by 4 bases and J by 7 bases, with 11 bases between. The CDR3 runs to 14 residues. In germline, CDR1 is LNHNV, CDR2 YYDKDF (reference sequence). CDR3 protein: CATSNLDKNSPLHF. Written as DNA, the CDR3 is TGTGCCACCAGCAATTTGGACAAGAATTCACCCCTCCACTTT.

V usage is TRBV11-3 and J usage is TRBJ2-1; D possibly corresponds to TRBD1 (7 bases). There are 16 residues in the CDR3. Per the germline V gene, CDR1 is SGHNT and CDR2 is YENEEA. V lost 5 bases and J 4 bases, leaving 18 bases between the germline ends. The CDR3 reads CASSLTSQGGYNEQFF. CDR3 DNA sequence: TGTGCCAGCAGCCTTACAAGCCAGGGGGGTTACAATGAGCAGTTCTTC. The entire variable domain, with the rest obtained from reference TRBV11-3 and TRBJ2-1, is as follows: EAGVVQSPRYKIIEKKQPVAFWCNPISGHNTLYWYLQNLGQGPELLIRYENEEAVDDSQLPKDRFSAERLKGVDSTLKIQPAELGDSAVYLCASSLTSQGGYNEQFFGPGTRLTVL.

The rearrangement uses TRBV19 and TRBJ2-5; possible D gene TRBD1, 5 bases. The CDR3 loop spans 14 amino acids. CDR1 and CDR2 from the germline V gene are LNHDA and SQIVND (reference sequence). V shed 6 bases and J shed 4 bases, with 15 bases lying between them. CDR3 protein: CASSPGSALETQYF. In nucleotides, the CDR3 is TGTGCCAGTAGCCCAGGGTCGGCCCTAGAGACCCAGTACTTC. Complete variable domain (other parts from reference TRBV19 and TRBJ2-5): DGGITQSPKYLFRKEGQNVTLSCEQNLNHDAMYWYRQDPGQGLRLIYYSQIVNDFQKGDIAEGYSVSREKKESFPLTVTSAQKNPTAFYLCASSPGSALETQYFGPGTRLLVL.

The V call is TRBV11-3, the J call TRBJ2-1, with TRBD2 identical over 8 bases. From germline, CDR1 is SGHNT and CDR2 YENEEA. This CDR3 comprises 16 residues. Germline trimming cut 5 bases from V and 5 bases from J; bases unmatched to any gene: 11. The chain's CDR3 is CASSHTYTSGHNEQFF. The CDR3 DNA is TGTGCCAGCAGCCACACCTATACTAGCGGCCACAATGAGCAGTTCTTC. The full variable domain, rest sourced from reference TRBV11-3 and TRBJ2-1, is EAGVVQSPRYKIIEKKQPVAFWCNPISGHNTLYWYLQNLGQGPELLIRYENEEAVDDSQLPKDRFSAERLKGVDSTLKIQPAELGDSAVYLCASSHTYTSGHNEQFFGPGTRLTVL.

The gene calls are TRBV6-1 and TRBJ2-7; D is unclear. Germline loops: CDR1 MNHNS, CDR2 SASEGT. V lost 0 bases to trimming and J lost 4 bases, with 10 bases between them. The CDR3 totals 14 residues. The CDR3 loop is CASSEALQLYEQYF. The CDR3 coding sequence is TGTGCCAGCAGTGAAGCGTTACAGCTGTACGAGCAGTACTTC.

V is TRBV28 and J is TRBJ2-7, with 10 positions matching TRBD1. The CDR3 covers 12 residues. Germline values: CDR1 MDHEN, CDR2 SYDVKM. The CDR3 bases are TGTGCGTCCGGGACAGGGGTTTACGAGCAGTACTTC. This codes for CASGTGVYEQYF. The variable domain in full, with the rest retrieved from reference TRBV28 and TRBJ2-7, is DVKVTQSSRYLVKRTGEKVFLECVQDMDHENMFWYRQDPGLGLRLIYFSYDVKMKEKGDIPEGYSVSREKKERFSLILESASTNQTSMYLCASGTGVYEQYFGPGTRLTVT.

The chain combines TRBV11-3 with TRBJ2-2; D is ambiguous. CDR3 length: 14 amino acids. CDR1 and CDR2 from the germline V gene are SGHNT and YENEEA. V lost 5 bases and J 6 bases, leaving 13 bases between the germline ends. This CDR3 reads CASSLHGGPGELFF. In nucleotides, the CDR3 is TGTGCCAGCAGCCTCCACGGTGGTCCCGGGGAGCTGTTTTTT.

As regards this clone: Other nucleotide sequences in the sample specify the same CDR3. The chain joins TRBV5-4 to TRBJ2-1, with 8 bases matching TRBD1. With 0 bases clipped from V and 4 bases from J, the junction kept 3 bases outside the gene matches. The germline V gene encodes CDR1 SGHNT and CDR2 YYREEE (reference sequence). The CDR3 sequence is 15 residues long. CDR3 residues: CASSLDRGSYNEQFF. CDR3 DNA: TGTGCCAGCAGCTTGGACAGGGGGTCATACAATGAGCAGTTCTTC.

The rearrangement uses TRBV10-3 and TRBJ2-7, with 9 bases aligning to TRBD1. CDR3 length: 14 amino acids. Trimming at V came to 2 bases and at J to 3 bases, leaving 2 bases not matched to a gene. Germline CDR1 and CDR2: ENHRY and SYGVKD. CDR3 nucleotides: TGTGCCATCAGTGAGGGGGACAGGGTCTACGAGCAGTACTTC. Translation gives CAISEGDRVYEQYF.

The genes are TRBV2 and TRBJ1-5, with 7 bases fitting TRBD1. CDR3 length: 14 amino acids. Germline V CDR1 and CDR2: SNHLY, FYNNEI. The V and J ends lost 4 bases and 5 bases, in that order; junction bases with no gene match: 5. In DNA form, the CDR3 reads TGTGCCAGCAGTGGGACAGGAGGGGATCAGCCCCAGCATTTT. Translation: CASSGTGGDQPQHF.

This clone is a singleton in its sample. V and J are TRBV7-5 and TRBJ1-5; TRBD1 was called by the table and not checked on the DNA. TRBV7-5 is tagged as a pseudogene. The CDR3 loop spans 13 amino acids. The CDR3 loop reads CAVTGDSNQPQHF. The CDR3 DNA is TGTGCCGTTACAGGGGATAGCAATCAGCCCCAGCATTTT.

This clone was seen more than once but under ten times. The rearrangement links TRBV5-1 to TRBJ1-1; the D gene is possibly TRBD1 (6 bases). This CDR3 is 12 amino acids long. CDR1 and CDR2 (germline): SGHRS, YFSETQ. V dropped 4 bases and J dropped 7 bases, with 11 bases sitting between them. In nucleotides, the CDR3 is TGCGCCAGCAGCGCACAGGGATTTGAAGCTTTCTTT. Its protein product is CASSAQGFEAFF.

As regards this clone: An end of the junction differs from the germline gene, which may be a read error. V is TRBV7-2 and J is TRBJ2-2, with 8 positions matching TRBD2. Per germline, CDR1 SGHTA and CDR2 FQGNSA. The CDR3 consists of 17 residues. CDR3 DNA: TGTGCCAGCAGCTCACTGCCGGGACTAGAGAACACCGGGGAGCTGCTTTTT. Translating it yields CASSSLPGLENTGELLF.

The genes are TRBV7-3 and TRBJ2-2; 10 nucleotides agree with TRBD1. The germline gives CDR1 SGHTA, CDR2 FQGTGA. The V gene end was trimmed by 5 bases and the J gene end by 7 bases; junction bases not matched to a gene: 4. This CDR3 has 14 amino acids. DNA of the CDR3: TGTGCCAGCAGCCTGGGACAGGGGATCGGGGAGCTGTTTTTT. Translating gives CASSLGQGIGELFF.

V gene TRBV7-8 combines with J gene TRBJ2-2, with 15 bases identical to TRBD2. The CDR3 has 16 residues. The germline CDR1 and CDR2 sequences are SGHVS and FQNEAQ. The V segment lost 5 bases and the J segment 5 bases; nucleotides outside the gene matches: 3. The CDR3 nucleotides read TGTGCCAGCAGCAAGGGACTAGCGGGAGGTACCGGGGAGCTGTTTTTT. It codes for CASSKGLAGGTGELFF.

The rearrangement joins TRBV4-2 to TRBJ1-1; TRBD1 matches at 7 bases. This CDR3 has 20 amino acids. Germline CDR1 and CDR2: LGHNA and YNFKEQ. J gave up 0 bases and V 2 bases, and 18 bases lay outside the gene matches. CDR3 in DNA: TGTGCCAGCAGCCAAAAACCTCTACAGGGGTATCCTGCAGTGAACACTGAAGCTTTCTTT. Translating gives CASSQKPLQGYPAVNTEAFF.

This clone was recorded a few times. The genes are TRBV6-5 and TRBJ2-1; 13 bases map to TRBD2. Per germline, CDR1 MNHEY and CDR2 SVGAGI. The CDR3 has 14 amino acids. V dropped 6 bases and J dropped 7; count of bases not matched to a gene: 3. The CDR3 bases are TGTGCCAGCAGGAGGACTAGCGGGAGTAATGAGCAGTTCTTC. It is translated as CASRRTSGSNEQFF.

CDR3 amino acids: CACSTGDKITYEQYF. The CDR3 DNA is TGTGCCTGTTCCACCGGGGACAAGATAACCTACGAGCAGTACTTC. The V call is TRBV30, the J call TRBJ2-7, with a possible D match to TRBD1 (6 bases). Trimming left V 6 bases short and J 2 bases short, with 20 bases between. This CDR3 region has 15 residues. Germline V CDR1 and CDR2: GTSNPN, SVGIG (reference sequence).

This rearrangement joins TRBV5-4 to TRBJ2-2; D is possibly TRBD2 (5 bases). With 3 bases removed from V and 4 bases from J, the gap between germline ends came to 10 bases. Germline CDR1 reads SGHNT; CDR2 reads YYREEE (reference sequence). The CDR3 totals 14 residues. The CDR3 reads CASSSGLATGELFF. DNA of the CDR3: TGTGCCAGCAGCTCGGGGTTGGCCACCGGGGAGCTGTTTTTT.

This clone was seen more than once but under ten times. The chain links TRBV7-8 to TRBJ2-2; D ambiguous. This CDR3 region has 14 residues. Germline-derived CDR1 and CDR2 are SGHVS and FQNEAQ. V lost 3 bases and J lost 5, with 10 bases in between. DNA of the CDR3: TGTGCCAGCAGCTTGTACGGGTCGACCGGGGAGCTGTTTTTT. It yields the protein CASSLYGSTGELFF. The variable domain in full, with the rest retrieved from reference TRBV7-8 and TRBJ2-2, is GAGVSQSPRYKVAKRGQDVALRCDPISGHVSLFWYQQALGQGPEFLTYFQNEAQLDKSGLPSDRFFAERPEGSVSTLKIQRTQQEDSAVYLCASSLYGSTGELFFGEGSRLTVL.

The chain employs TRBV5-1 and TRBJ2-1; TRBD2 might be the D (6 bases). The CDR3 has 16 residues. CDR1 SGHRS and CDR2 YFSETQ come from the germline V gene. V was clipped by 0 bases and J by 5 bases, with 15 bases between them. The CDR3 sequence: CASSLGGAGSHNEQFF. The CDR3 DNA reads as TGCGCCAGCAGCTTGGGAGGGGCGGGGTCCCACAATGAGCAGTTCTTC.

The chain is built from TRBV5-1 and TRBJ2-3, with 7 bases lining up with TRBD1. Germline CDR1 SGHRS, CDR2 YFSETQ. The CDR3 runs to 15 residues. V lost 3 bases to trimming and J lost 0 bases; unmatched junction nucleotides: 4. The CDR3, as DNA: TGCGCCAGCAGCTCGGGGACAGTCAGCACAGATACGCAGTATTTT. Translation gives CASSSGTVSTDTQYF. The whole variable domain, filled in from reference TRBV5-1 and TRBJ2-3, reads KAGVTQTPRYLIKTRGQQVTLSCSPISGHRSVSWYQQTPGQGLQFLFEYFSETQRNKGNFPGRFSGRQFSNSRSEMNVSTLELGDSALYLCASSSGTVSTDTQYFGPGTRLTVL.

CDR3 sequence (DNA): TGTGCCACCAACTCGAACGGACAGTCGGAAGATACGCAGTATTTT. Amino acid sequence: CATNSNGQSEDTQYF. This chain links TRBV24-1 with TRBJ2-3, with a weak D call TRBD1 (6 bases). Germline V gene sequence: CDR1 KGHDR, CDR2 SFDVKD. The V gene lost 8 bases and the J gene lost 5 bases, with 19 bases spanning the gap. This CDR3 comprises 15 residues.

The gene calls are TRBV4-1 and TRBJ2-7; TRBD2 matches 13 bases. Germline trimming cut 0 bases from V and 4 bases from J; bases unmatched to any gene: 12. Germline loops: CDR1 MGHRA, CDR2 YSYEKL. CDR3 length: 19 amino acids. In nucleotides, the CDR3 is TGCGCCAGCAGCCAAGAGGAAGGGACTAGCGGGAAGGTAGTATACGAGCAGTACTTC. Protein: CASSQEEGTSGKVVYEQYF.

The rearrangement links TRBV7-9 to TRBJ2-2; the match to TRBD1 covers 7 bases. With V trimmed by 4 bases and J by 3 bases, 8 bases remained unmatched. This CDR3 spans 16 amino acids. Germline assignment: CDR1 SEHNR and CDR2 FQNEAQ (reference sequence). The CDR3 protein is CASSSPGGFHTGELFF. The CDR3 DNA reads TGTGCCAGCAGCTCCCCAGGGGGTTTTCACACCGGGGAGCTGTTTTTT.